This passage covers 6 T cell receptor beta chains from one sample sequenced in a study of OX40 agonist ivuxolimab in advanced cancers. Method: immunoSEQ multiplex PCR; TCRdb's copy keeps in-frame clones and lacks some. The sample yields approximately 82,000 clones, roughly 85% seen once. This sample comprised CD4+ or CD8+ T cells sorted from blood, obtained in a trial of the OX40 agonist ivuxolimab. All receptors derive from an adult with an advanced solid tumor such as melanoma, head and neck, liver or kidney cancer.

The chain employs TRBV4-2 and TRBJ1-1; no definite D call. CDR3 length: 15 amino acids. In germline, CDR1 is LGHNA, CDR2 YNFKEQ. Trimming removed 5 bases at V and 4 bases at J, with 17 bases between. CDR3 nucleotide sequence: TGTGCCAGCAGCTTTCCATCCGGGATCCGCACTGAAGCTTTCTTT. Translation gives CASSFPSGIRTEAFF.

The CDR3 loop reads CARSDRTGTYEQYF. The CDR3 DNA sequence: TGTGCCAGGTCCGACAGGACCGGGACCTACGAGCAGTACTTC. This rearrangement joins TRBV28 to TRBJ2-7; a weak D match, TRBD1 (6 bases). The CDR3 length is 14 residues. Trimming took off 9 bases at V and 2 bases at J, with 17 bases between the two ends. The germline V gene encodes CDR1 MDHEN and CDR2 SYDVKM.

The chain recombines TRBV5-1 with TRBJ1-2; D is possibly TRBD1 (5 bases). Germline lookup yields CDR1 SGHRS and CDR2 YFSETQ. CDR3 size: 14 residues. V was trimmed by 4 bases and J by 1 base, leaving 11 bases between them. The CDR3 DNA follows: TGCGCCAGCAGCCTCAGGGAAAGTAACTATGGCTACACCTTC. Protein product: CASSLRESNYGYTF. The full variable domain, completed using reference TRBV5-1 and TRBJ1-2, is KAGVTQTPRYLIKTRGQQVTLSCSPISGHRSVSWYQQTPGQGLQFLFEYFSETQRNKGNFPGRFSGRQFSNSRSEMNVSTLELGDSALYLCASSLRESNYGYTFGSGTRLTVV.

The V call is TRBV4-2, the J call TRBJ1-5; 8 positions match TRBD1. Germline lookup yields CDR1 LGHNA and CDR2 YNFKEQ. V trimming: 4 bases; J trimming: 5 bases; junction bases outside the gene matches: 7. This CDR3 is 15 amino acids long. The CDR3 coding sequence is TGTGCCAGCAGCCGGGGAGACAGGGGCGATCAGCCCCAGCATTTT. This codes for CASSRGDRGDQPQHF.

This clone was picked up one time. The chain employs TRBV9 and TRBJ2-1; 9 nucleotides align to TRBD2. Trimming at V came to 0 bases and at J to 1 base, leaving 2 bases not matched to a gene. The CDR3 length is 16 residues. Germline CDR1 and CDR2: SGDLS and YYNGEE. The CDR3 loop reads CASSVGLADSYNEQFF. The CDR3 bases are TGTGCCAGCAGCGTAGGACTAGCGGATTCCTACAATGAGCAGTTCTTC.

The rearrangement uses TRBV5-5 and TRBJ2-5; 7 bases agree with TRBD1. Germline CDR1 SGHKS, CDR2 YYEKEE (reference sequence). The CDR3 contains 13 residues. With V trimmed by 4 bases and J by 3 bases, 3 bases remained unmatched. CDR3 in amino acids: CASSIGTEETQYF. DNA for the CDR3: TGTGCCAGCAGCATAGGGACAGAAGAGACCCAGTACTTC.